A single sample gave rise to the 15 T cell receptor beta chains below, sequenced in a study of regulatory T cells in long-lasting Graves disease. CDR3-region Arm-PCR and iRepertoire HTBI primers produced the TCR beta libraries. TCRdb called the multiplex PCR reads again in MiXCR, with one record for every CDR3 protein. The profile shows 250,000 to 400,000 distinct CDR3 sequences, 15% to 20% of them singletons. Time point indicated: newly diagnosed GD, antithyroid drugs for less than 3 months. Extracted RNA from PBMCs served as the source of the TCR library. Sample: peripheral blood mononuclear cells (PBMCs), taken at new diagnosis, from a patient treated with antithyroid drugs. These receptors were obtained from a female donor with Graves disease.

This clonotype was seen many times. CDR3 sequence (DNA): TGTGCCAGCAGTGGACTAGAGGACGAGCAGTACTTC. This translates into CASSGLEDEQYF. This chain links TRBV12-3 or TRBV12-4 with TRBJ2-7, with 7 bases aligning to TRBD2. The CDR3 has 12 residues. The trim removed 5 bases at V and 5 bases at J, leaving 3 bases unmatched.

The chain joins TRBV27 to TRBJ2-1, with 12 bases identical to TRBD2. The V and J ends lost 6 bases and 12 bases, in that order; junction bases with no gene match: 15. The CDR3 extends over 16 amino acids. Germline CDR1 reads MNHEY; CDR2 reads SMNVEV (reference sequence). CDR3 nucleotides: TGTGCCAGCAGGATGGTCGGACTAGCGGGAACGGGATGGCAGTTCTTC. It translates to CASRMVGLAGTGWQFF.

The chain is built from TRBV3-1 and TRBJ2-5; 9 bases fit TRBD1. The germline V gene has CDR1 LGHDT and CDR2 YNNKEL (reference sequence). The CDR3 extends over 15 amino acids. V lost 0 bases and J lost 4; bases outside the gene matches: 3. The DNA of the CDR3 is TGTGCCAGCAGCCAAGAAACAGGGGGCCCAGAGACCCAGTACTTC. Translating gives CASSQETGGPETQYF.

This clonotype was detected ten times or more. J is TRBJ2-1 and V is TRBV3-1; D not certain. The V and J ends lost 0 bases and 1 base respectively, with 4 bases between them. CDR1 and CDR2 (germline): LGHDT, YNNKEL (reference sequence). This CDR3 region has 14 residues. CDR3 amino acids: CASSQESSYNEQFF. CDR3 nucleotide sequence: TGTGCCAGCAGCCAAGAGTCATCCTACAATGAGCAGTTCTTC.

This clonotype has at least ten counts. This sequence joins TRBV5-1 and TRBJ2-1, with TRBD1 matching 9 bases. Germline lookup yields CDR1 SGHRS and CDR2 YFSETQ. The CDR3 loop spans 13 amino acids. With 6 bases clipped from V and 3 bases from J, the junction kept 1 base outside the gene matches. CDR3 nucleotide sequence: TGCGCCAGCACGGGACAGGGCTACAATGAGCAGTTCTTC. Protein sequence: CASTGQGYNEQFF.

This clonotype was observed at least ten times. The chain couples TRBV2 to TRBJ2-1; D is ambiguous. CDR1 is SNHLY and CDR2 is FYNNEI in the germline V gene. The CDR3 spans 12 residues. The V end lost 7 bases, the J end lost 15 bases, and 19 bases lay between the germline ends. This CDR3 is CASTKRTPLWFF. The CDR3 DNA sequence: TGTGCCAGCACCAAAAGGACCCCGCTTTGGTTCTTC.

This clonotype came up many times. The chain links TRBV9 to TRBJ2-7, with TRBD1 matching over 7 bases. This CDR3 has 16 amino acids. Losses at the gene ends were 2 bases for V and 7 bases for J; bases not matched to a gene: 15. Germline V gene data show CDR1 as SGDLS and CDR2 as YYNGEE. Here the CDR3 DNA reads TGTGCCAGCAGCGTCACCGGGACAGTGGGTACCGTTGAGCAGTACTTC. Translating it yields CASSVTGTVGTVEQYF.

As to this clonotype: A much bigger clone sits one base away, suggesting this may be a read error. Here the CDR3 reads CASSRRGSSYGQYF. Written as DNA, the CDR3 is TGTGCCAGCAGCCGCCGAGGGTCTTCCTACGGGCAGTACTTC. V gene TRBV27 combines with J gene TRBJ2-7, with TRBD2 as a possible D gene (5 bases). This CDR3 contains 14 residues. Per germline, CDR1 MNHEY and CDR2 SMNVEV (reference sequence).

The rearrangement joins TRBV11-2 to TRBJ1-1; the D is unclear. This CDR3 spans 14 amino acids. Trimming removed 2 bases at V and 5 bases at J, with 12 bases between. CDR1 SGHAT and CDR2 FQNNGV come from the germline V gene. In DNA, the CDR3 is TGTGCCAGCAGCTTAAAGTTTAGACTGACTGAAGCTTTCTTT. Translation gives CASSLKFRLTEAFF.

This clonotype has at least ten counts. This chain connects TRBV9 to TRBJ1-1; D unresolved. Deletions cut 5 bases from V and 1 base from J, with 12 bases between. CDR3 size: 14 residues. CDR1 is SGDLS and CDR2 is YYNGEE in the germline V gene. CDR3 sequence reads: CASRLVTGNTEAFF. CDR3 DNA: TGTGCCAGCAGACTCGTAACGGGGAACACTGAAGCTTTCTTT.

This clonotype was observed many times. This chain links TRBV7-8 with TRBJ2-3; TRBD2 matches 10 bases. This CDR3 is built from 18 residues. Germline CDR1 reads SGHVS; CDR2 reads FQNEAQ. Trimming cost V 2 bases and J 3 bases; bases outside gene matches: 11. CDR3 in amino acids: CASSLRTGAGGATDTQYF. The CDR3 region has the DNA TGTGCCAGCAGCTTAAGGACAGGAGCGGGAGGGGCGACAGATACGCAGTATTTT.

About this clonotype: A far larger clone is just one base off, so this is likely a read error. The chain has TRBV12-3 or TRBV12-4 and TRBJ2-1, with D perhaps matching TRBD2 (6 bases). The CDR3 is 11 residues long. V was cut by 5 bases and J by 10 bases, with 9 bases left in between. Here the CDR3 reads CASSRRDEQFF. As DNA, the CDR3 is TGTGCCAGCAGTCGGAGGGACGAGCAGTTCTTC.

This clonotype was recorded a few times. This chain connects TRBV5-1 to TRBJ2-7, with TRBD1 matching 7 bases. CDR1 is SGHRS, CDR2 YFSETQ, per germline. The CDR3 loop spans 15 amino acids. The V and J ends lost 0 bases and 0 bases, in that order; junction bases with no gene match: 3. CDR3 in amino acids: CASSLEGASSYEQYF. The DNA of the CDR3 is TGCGCCAGCAGCTTGGAGGGGGCGAGCTCCTACGAGCAGTACTTC. The variable domain in full, with the rest retrieved from reference TRBV5-1 and TRBJ2-7, is KAGVTQTPRYLIKTRGQQVTLSCSPISGHRSVSWYQQTPGQGLQFLFEYFSETQRNKGNFPGRFSGRQFSNSRSEMNVSTLELGDSALYLCASSLEGASSYEQYFGPGTRLTVT.

The CDR3 region has the DNA TGTGCCAGCAAAATAGCGGGAGGAGGAGATACGCAGTATTTT. Encoded protein: CASKIAGGGDTQYF. This chain connects TRBV28 to TRBJ2-3; TRBD2 aligns across 10 bases. CDR3 length equals 14 residues. Trimming cost V 7 bases and J 5 bases; bases outside gene matches: 6. Germline values: CDR1 MDHEN, CDR2 SYDVKM. The whole variable domain, remainder taken from reference TRBV28 and TRBJ2-3, is DVKVTQSSRYLVKRTGEKVFLECVQDMDHENMFWYRQDPGLGLRLIYFSYDVKMKEKGDIPEGYSVSREKKERFSLILESASTNQTSMYLCASKIAGGGDTQYFGPGTRLTVL.

This clonotype appeared many times. The chain employs TRBV6-5 and TRBJ1-4, with D unclear. The CDR3 extends over 13 amino acids. Germline lookup yields CDR1 MNHEY and CDR2 SVGAGI. Trimming removed 0 bases at V and 12 bases at J, with 11 bases between. CDR3: CASSYSNGRELFF. The CDR3 DNA is TGTGCCAGCAGTTACTCGAATGGGAGAGAACTGTTTTTT.